The 21 T cell receptor beta chains below were found in one sample sequenced in a study of HIV-infected children after antiretroviral therapy interruption. Unique molecular identifiers were included in an RNA-based 3' RACE TCR library. TCRdb reprocessed the 3' RACE reads with MiXCR, giving one entry per CDR3 protein. The table lists more than 85,000 distinct CDR3 sequences, 5.5% to 8.5% of them singletons. Sample treatment: PENTA 11 planned treatment interruption arm or continuous ART arm. This material consisted of CD45RA+ CD4+ T cells from PBMCs, pooled from several time points, taken from a donor given antiretroviral therapy, either interrupted or continuous. Specified subset: naive CD4+ CD45RA+ CD45RO- T cells. These receptors originate from a pool of human donors with HIV.

This clonotype was picked up many times. The gene calls are TRBV7-8 and TRBJ2-5; 13 nucleotides line up with TRBD2. The CDR3 contains 19 residues. V lost 1 base, J lost 0 bases, and 8 bases stayed unmatched. The germline V gene encodes CDR1 SGHVS and CDR2 FQNEAQ. The CDR3 is CASSLVRLAGGVYQETQYF. In DNA, the CDR3 is TGTGCCAGCAGCTTAGTCCGACTAGCGGGGGGCGTGTACCAAGAGACCCAGTACTTC.

Many counts were recorded for this clonotype. V usage is TRBV3-1 and J usage is TRBJ2-1, with D perhaps TRBD1 or TRBD2 (5 bases each). CDR1 and CDR2 (germline): LGHDT, YNNKEL (reference sequence). V dropped 1 base and J dropped 2 bases, with 12 bases sitting between them. The CDR3 spans 16 residues. Written as DNA, the CDR3 is TGTGCCAGCAGCCAAGTTCAGGGCGGGCCCTACAATGAGCAGTTCTTC. Protein product: CASSQVQGGPYNEQFF.

The J gene is TRBJ1-4, the V gene TRBV20-1, with D possibly being TRBD1 (5 bases). Germline V gene lookup returns CDR1 DFQATT and CDR2 SNEGSKA (reference sequence). Trimming removed 1 base from V and 7 bases from J, with 13 bases in between. This CDR3 comprises 14 residues. CDR3 region: CSARVQGRSEKLFF. The CDR3 nucleotides are TGCAGTGCTAGAGTGCAGGGAAGGAGTGAAAAACTGTTTTTT.

Turning to this clonotype: A much bigger clone sits one base away, suggesting this may be a read error. V gene TRBV5-1 combines with J gene TRBJ2-2, with a weak D call TRBD2 (5 bases). The germline gives CDR1 SGHRS, CDR2 YFSETQ. The CDR3 runs 13 residues. Trimming removed 4 bases from V and 6 bases from J, with 10 bases in between. DNA of the CDR3: TGCGCCAGCAGCCCCCTCGGGGCCGGGGAGCTGTTTTTT. Translated: CASSPLGAGELFF.

This clonotype was observed many times. This chain links TRBV5-5 with TRBJ1-1; D unresolved. The germline V gene encodes CDR1 SGHKS and CDR2 YYEKEE (reference sequence). V lost 0 bases, J lost 0 bases, and 9 bases lay in between. The CDR3 covers 15 residues. CDR3 in DNA: TGTGCCAGCAGCTTGGTCGTCCGGCTGAACACTGAAGCTTTCTTT. Its protein product is CASSLVVRLNTEAFF. Looking up the rest from reference TRBV5-5 and TRBJ1-1 gives the full variable domain: DAGVTQSPTHLIKTRGQQVTLRCSPISGHKSVSWYQQVLGQGPQFIFQYYEKEERGRGNFPDRFSARQFPNYSSELNVNALLLGDSALYLCASSLVVRLNTEAFFGQGTRLTVV.

The table lists this clonotype with a few counts. V gene TRBV3-1 combines with J gene TRBJ1-2; no clear D gene. This CDR3 has 13 amino acids. V was shortened by 2 bases and J by 4 bases, with 8 bases between the two germline ends. Germline V gives CDR1 LGHDT, CDR2 YNNKEL (reference sequence). The CDR3 bases are TGTGCCAGCAGCCAAAAGACCGGCTATGGCTACACCTTC. It yields the protein CASSQKTGYGYTF.

This clonotype was counted ten times or more. The chain has TRBV5-1 and TRBJ2-3; 12 bases line up with TRBD2. The CDR3 runs 17 residues. Germline lookup yields CDR1 SGHRS and CDR2 YFSETQ. The ends lost 3 bases at V and 3 bases at J; junction bases unmatched: 8. The CDR3 DNA sequence: TGCGCCAGCAGCTGGGGTTCCGGGACTAGCGGGACAGATACGCAGTATTTT. It is translated as CASSWGSGTSGTDTQYF.

This clonotype appeared many times. The chain has TRBV7-8 and TRBJ1-6, with 8 bases identical to TRBD1. Trimming at V came to 5 bases and at J to 7 bases, leaving 7 bases not matched to a gene. The CDR3 extends over 15 amino acids. The germline V gene has CDR1 SGHVS and CDR2 FQNEAQ. The DNA for the CDR3 is TGTGCCAGCAGCCATGCGGACAGGGTCAATTCACCCCTCCACTTT. This sequence encodes CASSHADRVNSPLHF.

The V and J genes are TRBV5-6 and TRBJ2-3; D ambiguous. Germline loops: CDR1 SGHDT, CDR2 YYEEEE. V gave up 0 bases and J gave up 6 bases, with 14 bases separating them. The CDR3 extends over 15 amino acids. DNA of the CDR3: TGTGCCAGCAGCTTGGCCGGTGCGACATCGGATACGCAGTATTTT. Translating gives CASSLAGATSDTQYF.

The rearrangement uses TRBV10-3 and TRBJ2-5, with D perhaps matching TRBD1 (6 bases). Trimming left V 0 bases short and J 10 bases short, with 15 bases between. This CDR3 is built from 14 residues. The germline CDR1 and CDR2 sequences are ENHRY and SYGVKD. The CDR3 region has the DNA TGTGCCATCAGTGAGTCGTCAGGGGTAGGGTTCCAGTACTTC. The encoded protein is CAISESSGVGFQYF.

The V and J genes are TRBV5-5 and TRBJ2-3, with 11 positions matching TRBD2. The length of the CDR3 is 16 residues. CDR1 is SGHKS, CDR2 YYEKEE, per germline (reference sequence). V lost 3 bases and J lost 5; bases outside the gene matches: 8. The CDR3 sequence is CASSSVAGGLGDTQYF. Here the CDR3 DNA reads TGTGCCAGCAGCTCCGTAGCGGGGGGGCTCGGAGATACGCAGTATTTT.

This chain connects TRBV19 to TRBJ2-1, with 11 bases identical to TRBD2. The length of the CDR3 is 15 residues. Germline lookup yields CDR1 LNHDA and CDR2 SQIVND (reference sequence). The V gene end was trimmed by 7 bases and the J gene end by 4 bases; junction bases not matched to a gene: 6. CDR3 nucleotide sequence: TGTGCCAGTACCCATATAGCGGGGGGGTACAATGAGCAGTTCTTC. This gives the protein CASTHIAGGYNEQFF.

The rearrangement links TRBV18 to TRBJ1-3; TRBD1 is a possible D gene (5 bases). CDR1 KGHSH and CDR2 LQKENI come from the germline V gene. This CDR3 is built from 14 residues. V was cut by 3 bases and J by 0 bases, with 6 bases left in between. Here the CDR3 reads CASSPDSSGNTIYF. In DNA, the CDR3 is TGTGCCAGCTCACCCGACAGCTCTGGAAACACCATATATTTT.

At least ten counts were recorded for this clonotype. CDR3 residues: CASTGTPRVEKLFF. The CDR3 bases are TGTGCCAGCACAGGAACCCCTCGCGTTGAAAAACTGTTTTTT. The V gene is TRBV2, the J gene TRBJ1-4; D remains ambiguous. Per the germline V gene, CDR1 is SNHLY and CDR2 is FYNNEI. The CDR3 totals 14 residues. V lost 7 bases to trimming and J lost 7 bases, with 16 bases between them.

This clonotype occurred many times. This rearrangement joins TRBV2 to TRBJ1-1; D not resolved. V was cut by 2 bases and J by 6 bases, with 16 bases left in between. The germline V gene has CDR1 SNHLY and CDR2 FYNNEI. The CDR3 length is 15 residues. As DNA, the CDR3 is TGTGCCAGCAGTGAACCCGGAACGGTTCGGGCTGAAGCTTTCTTT. Protein product: CASSEPGTVRAEAFF.

This clonotype was found a few times. The J gene is TRBJ2-1, the V gene TRBV5-1; D may match TRBD1 or TRBD2 (5 bases each). Trimming pared 0 bases from V and 5 bases from J, leaving 9 bases between. The CDR3 has 14 amino acids. The germline V gene encodes CDR1 SGHRS and CDR2 YFSETQ. This CDR3 reads CASSLGGRNNEQFF. The CDR3 nucleotides are TGCGCCAGCAGCTTGGGGGGACGTAACAATGAGCAGTTCTTC.

The sample holds many counts of this clonotype. V usage is TRBV6-6 and J usage is TRBJ2-1; perhaps D is TRBD1 or TRBD2 (5 bases each). Germline CDR1 reads MNHNY; CDR2 reads SVGAGI (reference sequence). The V end was cut by 2 bases, the J end by 4 bases, with 6 bases between. This CDR3 region has 13 residues. The CDR3 loop reads CASSYGGYNEQFF. The CDR3 bases are TGTGCCAGCAGTTACGGGGGTTACAATGAGCAGTTCTTC.

This clonotype came up many times. The rearrangement joins TRBV11-2 to TRBJ2-1, with D perhaps TRBD1 or TRBD2 (5 bases each). Germline V CDR1 and CDR2: SGHAT, FQNNGV. CDR3 size: 14 residues. V was clipped by 0 bases and J by 8 bases, with 11 bases between them. The CDR3 DNA sequence: TGTGCCAGCAGCTTAGATGTGGGGGTTGATGAGCAGTTCTTC. This codes for CASSLDVGVDEQFF.

This clonotype was observed many times. This sequence joins TRBV10-2 and TRBJ1-1, with D tentatively TRBD1 (5 bases). V was clipped by 3 bases and J by 0 bases, with 14 bases between them. The CDR3 runs 16 residues. The germline V gene encodes CDR1 WSHSY and CDR2 SAAADI. Here the CDR3 DNA reads TGCGCCAGCAGTGATACCGGGGCAGGACTGAACACTGAAGCTTTCTTT. This codes for CASSDTGAGLNTEAFF.

This clonotype was observed many times. J is TRBJ2-3 and V is TRBV20-1, with 13 positions matching TRBD2. CDR1 and CDR2 from the germline V gene are DFQATT and SNEGSKA (reference sequence). The V and J ends lost 6 bases and 4 bases, in that order; junction bases with no gene match: 4. The CDR3 loop spans 14 amino acids. CDR3: CSAVLAGGPDTQYF. CDR3 in DNA: TGCAGTGCCGTACTAGCGGGGGGGCCAGATACGCAGTATTTT.

This clonotype was detected many times. The genes are TRBV18 and TRBJ2-3, with 10 bases fitting TRBD1. Germline values: CDR1 KGHSH, CDR2 LQKENI. The CDR3 contains 21 residues. With V trimmed by 3 bases and J by 0 bases, 18 bases remained unmatched. The CDR3: CASSPLPTPGQGTTSTDTQYF. In nucleotides, the CDR3 is TGTGCCAGCTCACCCCTACCCACTCCGGGACAGGGGACGACTAGCACAGATACGCAGTATTTT.